The following is a TCR beta chain sequence with its context. Its antigen is as yet unknown. With 8 bases removed from V and 4 bases from J, the gap between germline ends came to 16 bases. CDR3 length: 14 residues. Germline V gene sequence: CDR1 WNHNN, CDR2 SYGVQD (reference sequence). This sample was taken from a study of shared clonotypes between healthy human individuals. Notes on the study in general: Limitation of the genetic and exposure-history diversity represented came from the few donors. Clonotype sharing levels among donors were expected to vary with sequencing depth.

Libraries were prepared by immunoSEQ multiplex PCR; TCRdb keeps only in-frame clonotypes and omits some of them. There are about 560,000 clones in the sample; around three quarters occur only once, and approximately 12% lies in the top ten. Sequencing was done on a sample of PBMCs. The genes are TRBV10-1 and TRBJ2-3, with a tentative D call TRBD2 (6 bases). The sequence came from a woman in her thirties or forties in good health. Some clones in this sample may be carry-over from other donors' samples. For the CDR3, the DNA is TGCGCCAGCTCCTGGGGGACGGGGGCAGATACGCAGTATTTT. Its translation is CASSWGTGADTQYF.